This TCR beta chain was recorded in a study of PD-1 blockade in classical Hodgkin lymphoma. General study findings and limits: The origin of the repertoire differences remains undefined, with disease activity or prior therapy as possible causes. In newly diagnosed patients, baseline TCR diversity was reportedly below that of healthy donors.

The CDR3 consists of 15 residues. After removal of 1 base from V and 6 bases from J, the junction contained 9 bases not matched to a gene. Germline assignment: CDR1 MGHRA and CDR2 YSYEKL. Data came from immunoSEQ multiplex PCR; TCRdb stores just in-frame clones and leaves some out. This sample has about 21,000 clones, with over 80% found just once. Specified time point: newly diagnosed, previously untreated cHL patient sample. CD4+ T cells were purified from thawed PBMCs by negative selection. PBMCs from patients with newly diagnosed, untreated classical Hodgkin lymphoma served as a comparison group for the relapsed/refractory trial patients. Note on this clone: Its target is not known.

This clonotype was sampled from a human donor with classical Hodgkin lymphoma. The specimen was CD4+ T cells from blood. J is TRBJ2-7 and V is TRBV4-1; 7 bases align to TRBD2. CDR3 nucleotide sequence: TGCGCCAGCAGCCAAGGGTGGGGCGGGAGTGGCGAGCAGTACTTC. This codes for CASSQGWGGSGEQYF.